A selection of T cell receptor beta chains follows, all from one sample in a study of radiotherapy plus CTLA-4 blockade in lung cancer. Assay: immunoSEQ multiplex PCR; the TCRdb copy retains only in-frame clones and omits some. Counted here are about 97,000 clones, 65% to 85% occurring once; the ten biggest clones make up about 3%. Sequencing used peripheral blood, obtained from a patient treated with radiotherapy plus ipilimumab. These receptors were collected from a human donor with non-small cell lung cancer who had a partial response to radiotherapy plus ipilimumab. Some clones in this sample may be carry-over from other donors' samples. Both conserved end residues are trimmed from each CDR3.

V gene	J gene	CDR3 length	CDR3 protein
TRBV5-1	TRBJ2-2	12	ASTSLEVTGELF
TRBV5-1	TRBJ2-2	14	ASSLSADPNTGELF
TRBV21-1	TRBJ1-5	13	ASSTRTGCNQPQH
TRBV10-1	TRBJ2-5	14	ASSDVGDRGRETQY
TRBV6-5	TRBJ2-3	13	ASRTTSGSTDTQY
TRBV11-2	TRBJ2-5	14	ASSLGSSVSRETQY
TRBV19	TRBJ1-5	14	ASSLTPGYSNQPQH
TRBV7-2	TRBJ2-2	14	ASSLGSSGGARELF
TRBV5-4	TRBJ2-7	14	ASSLGGFRQGHEQY
TRBV6-5	TRBJ1-2	11	ASSFSGLSGYT
TRBV6-1	TRBJ2-3	14	ASSGRTSGSTDTQY
TRBV7-9	TRBJ2-5	14	ASSLRPSQEQETQY
TRBV10-1	TRBJ2-5	14	ASSGSSGGEQETQY